A single sample gave rise to the 19 T cell receptor beta chains below, sequenced in a study of cytomegalovirus exposure and HLA in healthy donors. Libraries were prepared by immunoSEQ multiplex PCR; TCRdb keeps only in-frame clonotypes and omits some of them. The table lists some 230,000 clones, approximately 90% of them singletons. Sequences were obtained from PBMCs. All receptors come from a woman aged 18-29 years in good health and CMV-seronegative.

The chain couples TRBV6-5 to TRBJ2-5; D may be TRBD1 (6 bases). V lost 0 bases and J 5 bases, leaving 10 bases between the germline ends. The germline V gene encodes CDR1 MNHEY and CDR2 SVGAGI. CDR3 length: 14 residues. The CDR3 loop is CASSYSAGEETQYF. CDR3 in DNA: TGTGCCAGCAGTTACTCGGCAGGGGAGGAGACCCAGTACTTC.

The V and J genes are TRBV28 and TRBJ1-5; D might be TRBD1 (5 bases). The CDR3 extends over 15 amino acids. Trimming cost V 5 bases and J 7 bases, with 18 bases left between them. The germline CDR1 and CDR2 sequences are MDHEN and SYDVKM. In DNA form, the CDR3 reads TGTGCCAGCAGTCCCCTCCCCCAGGGTTTGCAGCCCCAGCATTTT. This gives the protein CASSPLPQGLQPQHF.

This sequence joins TRBV28 and TRBJ1-1; D might be TRBD1 (5 bases). The CDR3 sequence is 12 residues long. Trimming pared 5 bases from V and 7 bases from J, leaving 11 bases between. CDR1 and CDR2 (germline): MDHEN, SYDVKM. The CDR3 here is CASSPGQIEAFF. CDR3 sequence (DNA): TGTGCCAGCAGTCCCGGACAAATTGAAGCTTTCTTT.

V is TRBV15 and J is TRBJ1-4; 8 bases fit TRBD1. Germline V gene sequence: CDR1 LNHNV, CDR2 YYDKDF (reference sequence). V lost 6 bases and J lost 7; bases outside the gene matches: 16. This CDR3 comprises 17 residues. The CDR3 DNA is TGTGCCACCAGGTCAACAGGGGGGGAAGAAATAGTTGAAAAACTGTTTTTT. This sequence encodes CATRSTGGEEIVEKLFF.

In nucleotides, the CDR3 is TGTGCCAGTAGTCCGCTCGGGACAGATACGCAGTATTTT. Protein sequence: CASSPLGTDTQYF. The chain couples TRBV19 to TRBJ2-3, with D uncertain. The germline gives CDR1 LNHDA, CDR2 SQIVND (reference sequence). The CDR3 consists of 13 residues. V was shortened by 5 bases and J by 3 bases, with 9 bases between the two germline ends.

V and J are TRBV7-8 and TRBJ1-1; unclear D gene. Trimming left V 1 base short and J 4 bases short, with 10 bases between. This CDR3 spans 14 amino acids. Germline CDR1 reads SGHVS; CDR2 reads FQNEAQ. Here the CDR3 reads CASSLETEGTEAFF. The CDR3 DNA reads TGTGCCAGCAGCTTAGAGACTGAGGGCACTGAAGCTTTCTTT.

This chain joins TRBV10-3 and TRBJ1-3, with D possibly being TRBD1 (5 bases). Germline-derived CDR1 and CDR2 are ENHRY and SYGVKD. Trimming took 5 bases from V and 2 from J, leaving 10 bases between them. The CDR3 has 14 amino acids. The CDR3, as DNA: TGTGCCATCAGTCTCGGGGGAGCTGGAAACACCATATATTTT. It is translated as CAISLGGAGNTIYF.

As concerns this clone: The same CDR3 also results from other DNA sequences found in this sample. DNA of the CDR3: TGTGCCAGCAGTTCCGGGGGGCCCGGAAACACCATATATTTT. Translating gives CASSSGGPGNTIYF. The V gene is TRBV28, the J gene TRBJ1-3; possible D gene TRBD1, 6 bases. V lost 4 bases and J 4 bases, leaving 11 bases between the germline ends. The CDR3 consists of 14 residues. Germline assignment: CDR1 MDHEN and CDR2 SYDVKM.

The chain recombines TRBV29-1 with TRBJ2-3, with D hard to call. Germline V gene lookup returns CDR1 SQVTM and CDR2 ANQGSEA. The V gene lost 5 bases and the J gene lost 6 bases, with 9 bases spanning the gap. The CDR3 totals 11 residues. DNA of the CDR3: TGCAGCGTTCGTCCCTCGGATACGCAGTATTTT. Translating it yields CSVRPSDTQYF.

The chain combines TRBV12-5 with TRBJ2-3; D unclear. Germline loops: CDR1 LGHNT, CDR2 FRNRAP. V shed 6 bases and J shed 3 bases, with 10 bases lying between them. This CDR3 is 13 amino acids long. The CDR3 sequence: CASGLKSTDTQYF. As DNA, the CDR3 is TGTGCTAGTGGACTGAAAAGTACAGATACGCAGTATTTT.

V gene TRBV19 combines with J gene TRBJ2-7, with 9 bases identical to TRBD1. The germline V gene encodes CDR1 LNHDA and CDR2 SQIVND (reference sequence). The length of the CDR3 is 14 residues. After removal of 5 bases from V and 4 bases from J, the junction contained 6 bases not matched to a gene. The CDR3, as DNA: TGTGCCAGTAGTTTGACCGGGACAGGGTACGAGCAGTACTTC. Encoded protein: CASSLTGTGYEQYF.

The V call is TRBV4-1, the J call TRBJ2-1, with 8 bases that match TRBD2. The germline V gene has CDR1 MGHRA and CDR2 YSYEKL. This CDR3 is built from 12 residues. Trimming took 5 bases from V and 8 from J; bases not matched to a gene: 2. In nucleotides, the CDR3 is TGCGCCAGCAGCTTACTAGCGGATGAGCAGTTCTTC. Translation gives CASSLLADEQFF.

As to this clone: This specimen includes other DNA sequences encoding the same CDR3. The V call is TRBV29-1, the J call TRBJ1-1; D possibly corresponds to TRBD1 (5 bases). From germline, CDR1 is SQVTM and CDR2 ANQGSEA. The ends were cut back, 4 bases at V and 5 bases at J, with 8 bases in the middle. The CDR3 runs to 11 residues. The CDR3 sequence: CSVGGDTEAFF. Written as DNA, the CDR3 is TGCAGCGTTGGGGGGGATACTGAAGCTTTCTTT.

The CDR3 reads CAWKRSYEQYF. The CDR3 region has the DNA TGTGCCTGGAAACGGTCCTACGAGCAGTACTTC. This chain uses TRBV30 with TRBJ2-7; D is undetermined. CDR1 and CDR2 from the germline V gene are GTSNPN and SVGIG (reference sequence). V was shortened by 4 bases and J by 1 base, with 5 bases between the two germline ends. The CDR3 consists of 11 residues.

The chain recombines TRBV5-1 with TRBJ2-2; D possibly corresponds to TRBD2 (5 bases). The germline CDR1 and CDR2 sequences are SGHRS and YFSETQ. There are 16 residues in the CDR3. V was trimmed by 4 bases and J by 0 bases, leaving 13 bases between them. The CDR3 protein is CASSPRGSANTGELFF. CDR3 DNA: TGCGCCAGCAGCCCCCGTGGGAGTGCGAACACCGGGGAGCTGTTTTTT.

This chain uses TRBV7-9 with TRBJ1-1, with no clear D. V lost 11 bases and J 1 base, leaving 14 bases between the germline ends. CDR1 SEHNR and CDR2 FQNEAQ come from the germline V gene (reference sequence). This CDR3 comprises 13 residues. The CDR3 sequence is CAGRTEGNTEAFF. The CDR3 DNA reads TGTGCCGGACGTACAGAGGGGAACACTGAAGCTTTCTTT.

The genes are TRBV6-5 and TRBJ1-5, with D tentatively TRBD1 (6 bases). Trimming pared 5 bases from V and 3 bases from J, leaving 14 bases between. CDR1 and CDR2 from the germline V gene are MNHEY and SVGAGI. This CDR3 has 15 amino acids. The CDR3 here is CASSPIQGNNQPQHF. The CDR3, as DNA: TGTGCCAGCAGTCCTATACAGGGCAACAATCAGCCCCAGCATTTT.

This rearrangement joins TRBV7-9 to TRBJ1-4; D remains unclear. Germline CDR1 SEHNR, CDR2 FQNEAQ (reference sequence). The CDR3 has 17 amino acids. Trimming took 0 bases from V and 3 from J, leaving 14 bases between them. The CDR3 region has the DNA TGTGCCAGCAGCTTAGCTGCTGCACAAGCGCCTAATGAAAAACTGTTTTTT. Its translation is CASSLAAAQAPNEKLFF.

V usage is TRBV11-2 and J usage is TRBJ2-2; D is unresolved. Germline V gene lookup returns CDR1 SGHAT and CDR2 FQNNGV. This CDR3 is 19 amino acids long. Between the trimmed V and J ends, which lost 5 bases and 1 base, there was a span of 23 bases. The CDR3 loop reads CASSTKRRSSSGNTGELFF. The CDR3 coding sequence is TGTGCCAGCAGCACAAAGAGGAGAAGCTCTAGTGGGAACACCGGGGAGCTGTTTTTT.